A selection of T cell receptor beta chains follows, all from one sample in a study of CD8 T cells in Susac syndrome. TCRdb itself ran the immunoSEQ multiplex PCR reads through MiXCR, one entry per CDR3 protein. Among 210,000 or so distinct CDR3 sequences, approximately 90% were seen once, and the ten largest hold about 0.12%. The specimen was CD8+ T cells from PBMCs. The receptor set was obtained from a human donor with multiple sclerosis. CDR3s include the opening cysteine and the closing phenylalanine or tryptophan. The D gene is left open where the match is weak. Clone size is given for some rows only: seen once, a few or many times, or a class if the clone is expanded.

clone size,J gene,V gene,D gene,CDR3 DNA,CDR3 protein
NA,TRBJ2-7,TRBV4-1,NA,TGCGCCAGCAGACAGGGTACCGAGCAGTACTTC,CASRQGTEQYF
NA,TRBJ2-3,TRBV4-1,TRBD2,TGCGCCAGCAGCCAAGTTCCGGGACTAGCGGAGAAGACTAGCACAGATACGCAGTATTTT,CASSQVPGLAEKTSTDTQYF
NA,TRBJ2-7,TRBV30,TRBD1,TGTGCCTGGACCCCCGGGACAGGGGCCTACGAGCAGTACTTC,CAWTPGTGAYEQYF
NA,TRBJ2-3,TRBV30,NA,TGTGCCTGGGACTCCGCTATGCCCACAGATACGCAGTATTTT,CAWDSAMPTDTQYF
NA,TRBJ2-2,TRBV7-9,NA,TGTGCCAGCAGCTTGGAGGTAGCCGGGGAGCTGTTTTTT,CASSLEVAGELFF
NA,TRBJ2-1,TRBV30,NA,TGTGCCTGGAGTGGGACTACCCCTCACCGGCCATACAATGAGCAGTTCTTC,CAWSGTTPHRPYNEQFF
few,TRBJ2-2,TRBV9,NA,TGTGCCAGCAGCGTAGGGAGCCCCGGGGAGCTGTTTTTT,CASSVGSPGELFF
NA,TRBJ2-1,TRBV4-1,TRBD2,TGCGCCAGCAGCCCGGGACTACGCTCCTACAATGAGCAGTTCTTC,CASSPGLRSYNEQFF
NA,TRBJ2-1,TRBV27,NA,TGTGCCAGCAGTTTAGGGGGAAGACGAAATGAGCAGTTCTTC,CASSLGGRRNEQFF
NA,TRBJ2-7,TRBV7-9,NA,TGTGCCAGCAGCTTCCAGGGGTTCTCGCCGGCCGAGCAGTACTTC,CASSFQGFSPAEQYF
NA,TRBJ1-2,TRBV29-1,NA,TGCAGCGTTGTAGGTATGGGACGGGACCACCTCTATGGCTACACCTTC,CSVVGMGRDHLYGYTF
NA,TRBJ1-2,TRBV6-5,NA,TGTGCCAGCAGTTACTACGGGGCCGAGGAAGGCTACACCTTC,CASSYYGAEEGYTF
NA,TRBJ2-2,TRBV12-3/TRBV12-4,NA,TGTGCCAGCAGTTTGCGGGAGAACACCGGGGAGCTGTTTTTT,CASSLRENTGELFF
NA,TRBJ2-7,TRBV12-3/TRBV12-4,TRBD2,TGTGCCAGCAGTTTCGGACTAGCGGGGGGGAACGAGCAGTACTTC,CASSFGLAGGNEQYF
NA,TRBJ1-3,TRBV9,NA,TGTGCCAGCAGCGTAGAGTTGGCGAGCTCTGGAAACACCATATATTTT,CASSVELASSGNTIYF
NA,TRBJ1-1,TRBV4-2,NA,TGTGCCAGCAGCCAAGAGAGTGAAGAGGTCCTATTAAACGATCCGGAAGCTTTCTTT,CASSQESEEVLLNDPEAFF
NA,TRBJ2-3,TRBV29-1,NA,TGCAGCGTTGAAACGCAGGGATGGGGACCAGATACGCAGTATTTT,CSVETQGWGPDTQYF
NA,TRBJ2-5,TRBV29-1,TRBD1,TGCAGCGTTACTCTACAGGGGATTAAAGAGACCCAGTACTTC,CSVTLQGIKETQYF
NA,TRBJ2-1,TRBV29-1,NA,TGCAGCGTTGTAGGGCATCAGTCAAGACTCTACAATGAGCAGTTCTTC,CSVVGHQSRLYNEQFF
NA,TRBJ1-2,TRBV4-2,NA,TGTGGAGCGGGTCCCGGTCCGGATGGCTACACCTTC,CGAGPGPDGYTF
NA,TRBJ1-5,TRBV24-1,NA,TGTGCCACCAGTGAGCGTGAAAGCAATCAGCCCCAGCATTTT,CATSERESNQPQHF
NA,TRBJ2-1,TRBV4-1,TRBD2,TGCGCCAGCAGCCAAGATTTGGGGACTAGCGGGTACAATGAGCAGTTCTTC,CASSQDLGTSGYNEQFF
few,TRBJ1-1,TRBV5-6,NA,TGTGCCAGCAGCTACGGCCCTGAAGCTTTCTTT,CASSYGPEAFF
NA,TRBJ2-1,TRBV4-2,TRBD1,TGTGCCAGCAGCCAGCTAACAGGGGATTACGGTGAGCAGTTCTTC,CASSQLTGDYGEQFF
NA,TRBJ2-1,TRBV6-5,NA,TGTGCCAGCAGTTACGCCAACAACAATGAGCAGTTCTTC,CASSYANNNEQFF
NA,TRBJ2-1,TRBV7-8,TRBD2,TGTGCCAGCAGCCAGGGGGGACTAGCGGTGCGTGAGCAGTTCTTC,CASSQGGLAVREQFF
NA,TRBJ1-4,TRBV12-3/TRBV12-4,TRBD1,TGTGCCAGCAGTTTAAAGGACAGGAATTCAACTAATGAAAAACTGTTTTTT,CASSLKDRNSTNEKLFF
once,TRBJ2-1,TRBV6-2/TRBV6-3,TRBD2,TGTGCCAGCACGCCCGGGAGGGACTACAATGAGCAGTTCTTC,CASTPGRDYNEQFF
NA,TRBJ2-5,TRBV5-6,TRBD2,TGTGCCAGCACCATACCGGGACTAGCGGGATGGGAGACCCAGTACTTC,CASTIPGLAGWETQYF
NA,TRBJ2-7,TRBV7-8,TRBD1,TGTGCCAGCAGCTCCAGCGCCTCCGGGACAGCCTACGAGCAGTACTTC,CASSSSASGTAYEQYF
NA,TRBJ2-2,TRBV4-1,TRBD2,TGCGCCAGCAGCTTACTAAACGCGGGGGGGCAGAACACCGGGGAGCTGTTTTTT,CASSLLNAGGQNTGELFF
NA,TRBJ2-1,TRBV20-1,TRBD2,TGCAGTGCTAGGGGACTAGCGGGAGGGCTCTCCTACAATGAGCAGTTCTTC,CSARGLAGGLSYNEQFF
NA,TRBJ1-1,TRBV5-1,TRBD1,TGCGCCAGCAGCCAAGGGACAGGGTGGAATCGGGGATTGAACACTGAAGCTTTCTTT,CASSQGTGWNRGLNTEAFF
NA,TRBJ2-5,TRBV20-1,NA,TGCAGTGCTAGACCTATCGTTTCGGAGACCCAGTACTTC,CSARPIVSETQYF
NA,TRBJ1-1,TRBV4-3,TRBD1,TGCGCCAGCAGCCAGGATCGACAGGGATCGGTGGAGGCTTTCTTT,CASSQDRQGSVEAFF
NA,TRBJ2-2,TRBV9,TRBD2,TGTGCCAGCAGCGTAGGGACTAGCGGGGAGGGCACCGGGGAGCTGTTTTTT,CASSVGTSGEGTGELFF
few,TRBJ2-3,TRBV9,NA,TGTGCCAGCAGCGTTGGGGGGGATACGCAGTATTTT,CASSVGGDTQYF
NA,TRBJ1-2,TRBV19,TRBD1,TGTGCCAGTAGTAGCCTCACCTTTGGGACAGGGGAAGGCTACACCTTC,CASSSLTFGTGEGYTF
NA,TRBJ2-2,TRBV29-1,TRBD1,TGCAGCGTTGAAGTATGGGGACAGGGTAGGAACACCGGGGAGCTGTTTTTT,CSVEVWGQGRNTGELFF
NA,TRBJ2-7,TRBV12-3/TRBV12-4,TRBD1,TGTGCCAGCAGTTTCGGGACAGGGGAGCAGTACTTC,CASSFGTGEQYF
NA,TRBJ1-5,TRBV6-2/TRBV6-3,TRBD1,TGTGCCAGCAGCAGACAGGGGGCTGGCCAGCCCCAGCATTTT,CASSRQGAGQPQHF
NA,TRBJ2-1,TRBV29-1,TRBD2,TGCAGCGTTCTACCCGGGACTAGCGGGTTTAACAATGAGCAGTTCTTC,CSVLPGTSGFNNEQFF
NA,TRBJ1-1,TRBV5-1,TRBD1,TGCGCCAGCAGCTTGATGGGACAGGGAATCTCGAGTCGTGGGTCTGGAGGGTCGACTGAAGCTTTCTTT,CASSLMGQGISSRGSGGSTEAFF
NA,TRBJ2-7,TRBV27,NA,TGTGCCAGCAGTTCGCACCAATGGGACGAGCAGTACTTC,CASSSHQWDEQYF
NA,TRBJ2-1,TRBV27,TRBD2,TGTGCCAGTGGGCGGGGGGGTCCGAATGAGCAGTTCTTC,CASGRGGPNEQFF
NA,TRBJ2-5,TRBV11-2,TRBD2,TGTGCCAGCAGCCTAGCGGGGGAGGGCGAGACCCAGTACTTC,CASSLAGEGETQYF
NA,TRBJ2-3,TRBV4-3,NA,TGCGCCAGCAGCCAAAAGGGCATCCCCAGCACAGATACGCAGTATTTT,CASSQKGIPSTDTQYF
NA,TRBJ2-1,TRBV5-4,NA,TGTGCCAGCAGCTTTGTAGGCCGGGGGACTTACAATGAGCAGTTCTTC,CASSFVGRGTYNEQFF
NA,TRBJ2-7,TRBV27,NA,TGTGCCAGCAGTGACGGGGTTTCCGAGCAGTACTTC,CASSDGVSEQYF